These 16 T cell receptor beta chains share one sample of origin, sequenced in a study of CD8 T cells in Susac syndrome. RNA totalling roughly 0.45 to 1 ug underwent reverse transcription with random hexamers. TCRdb re-called the immunoSEQ multiplex PCR reads through MiXCR, storing one row per CDR3 protein. The sample lists a few hundred thousand distinct CDR3 sequences, 95% occurring once. The source material was CD4+ T cells from PBMCs. The source of these receptors is a human donor with multiple sclerosis.

As DNA, the CDR3 is TGCAGCGTCCTCAAGGAAATGTACAATGAGCAGTTCTTC. This gives the protein CSVLKEMYNEQFF. The chain joins TRBV29-1 to TRBJ2-1, with D hard to call. V was clipped by 6 bases and J by 4 bases, with 13 bases between them. The CDR3 runs 13 residues. CDR1 is SQVTM and CDR2 is ANQGSEA in the germline V gene.

V usage is TRBV12-3 or TRBV12-4 and J usage is TRBJ1-5; the match to TRBD1 covers 9 bases. V shed 2 bases, J shed 2 bases, and the junction held 4 bases outside the gene matches. The length of the CDR3 is 16 residues. The CDR3 protein is CASSLSRDRGNQPQHF. The CDR3 DNA follows: TGTGCCAGCAGTTTAAGCCGGGACAGGGGCAATCAGCCCCAGCATTTT.

As to this clonotype: One end of the junction is discordant with germline, which a read error may explain. V is TRBV2 and J is TRBJ1-2, with 9 bases aligning to TRBD1. CDR1 SNHLY and CDR2 FYNNEI come from the germline V gene. The CDR3 is 12 amino acids. The CDR3 spells CASREDRGVYTF. As DNA, the CDR3 is TGTGCCAGCAGGGAAGACAGGGGGGTCTACACCTTC.

The chain uses TRBV9 and TRBJ2-3; TRBD2 is a possible D gene (6 bases). V was shortened by 4 bases and J by 6 bases, with 18 bases between the two germline ends. Per the germline V gene, CDR1 is SGDLS and CDR2 is YYNGEE. There are 15 residues in the CDR3. The CDR3 sequence is CASSPPGGAGDTQYF. The DNA for the CDR3 is TGTGCCAGCAGCCCCCCCGGCGGGGCGGGGGATACGCAGTATTTT.

V and J are TRBV4-2 and TRBJ1-1; D is perhaps TRBD1 (5 bases). The CDR3 runs 16 residues. The germline V gene has CDR1 LGHNA and CDR2 YNFKEQ. V gave up 0 bases and J gave up 1 base, with 12 bases separating them. CDR3 DNA sequence: TGTGCCAGCAGCCAAGATGGGGCTAGGGGGAACACTGAAGCTTTCTTT. Its translation: CASSQDGARGNTEAFF.

The gene calls are TRBV9 and TRBJ2-3; the D is unclear. This CDR3 has 15 amino acids. Germline V gene data show CDR1 as SGDLS and CDR2 as YYNGEE. The germline V and J ends were trimmed by 2 bases and 1 base, with 11 bases remaining between them. The chain's CDR3 is CASSVGTPGTDTQYF. CDR3 DNA sequence: TGTGCCAGCAGCGTTGGTACCCCAGGCACAGATACGCAGTATTTT.

The V and J genes are TRBV29-1 and TRBJ1-4; 10 bases are a match to TRBD1. Germline V gene data show CDR1 as SQVTM and CDR2 as ANQGSEA. This CDR3 is 13 amino acids long. V was pared by 6 bases and J by 5 bases, with 3 bases of the junction left unmatched. The chain's CDR3 is CSVRTGGNEKLFF. CDR3 in DNA: TGCAGCGTCCGGACAGGGGGAAATGAAAAACTGTTTTTT.

This chain links TRBV20-1 with TRBJ2-5; D may be TRBD2 (5 bases). V was pared by 3 bases and J by 5 bases, with 16 bases between. CDR3 length equals 14 residues. Germline assignment: CDR1 DFQATT and CDR2 SNEGSKA (reference sequence). Here the CDR3 DNA reads TGCAGTGCTAGCCCGCCCCTAGCAAGGGAGACCCAGTACTTC. As protein: CSASPPLARETQYF.

The V call is TRBV20-1, the J call TRBJ2-1; D perhaps matches TRBD2 (5 bases). Trimming left V 0 bases short and J 0 bases short, with 9 bases between. Per germline, CDR1 DFQATT and CDR2 SNEGSKA (reference sequence). This CDR3 region has 15 residues. This chain's CDR3 is CSARDVLASYNEQFF. Written as DNA, the CDR3 is TGCAGTGCTAGAGATGTCCTAGCCTCCTACAATGAGCAGTTCTTC.

The chain carries TRBV3-1 and TRBJ2-5; tentatively, D is TRBD1 (6 bases). CDR3 length: 15 residues. Germline-derived CDR1 and CDR2 are LGHDT and YNNKEL (reference sequence). Trimming left V 3 bases short and J 5 bases short, with 16 bases between. The CDR3 sequence is CASSQYRTADETQYF. The CDR3 bases are TGTGCCAGCAGCCAGTATAGGACAGCGGACGAGACCCAGTACTTC.

DNA of the CDR3: TGTGCCTGGAGCTGGACAGGGCTAAACTATGGCTACACCTTC. Translated: CAWSWTGLNYGYTF. The V call is TRBV30, the J call TRBJ1-2; TRBD1 matches 8 bases. CDR1 is GTSNPN and CDR2 is SVGIG in the germline V gene (reference sequence). The CDR3 contains 14 residues. The V gene end was trimmed by 3 bases and the J gene end by 2 bases; junction bases not matched to a gene: 5.

The rearrangement links TRBV3-1 to TRBJ2-5; tentative D call: TRBD2 (6 bases). Germline loops: CDR1 LGHDT, CDR2 YNNKEL (reference sequence). CDR3 length: 14 amino acids. V was clipped by 5 bases and J by 1 base, with 11 bases between them. CDR3 residues: CASSVLASQETQYF. In nucleotides, the CDR3 is TGTGCCAGCAGCGTACTAGCTTCCCAAGAGACCCAGTACTTC.

Here the CDR3 DNA reads TGTGCCAGCAGCCAGGGCACCCTGGGGCAAGAGACCCAGTACTTC. It yields the protein CASSQGTLGQETQYF. V gene TRBV3-1 combines with J gene TRBJ2-5; no clear D gene. Per germline, CDR1 LGHDT and CDR2 YNNKEL (reference sequence). The CDR3 has 15 residues. Trimming shortened V by 3 bases and J by 2 bases, and 13 bases separated the two germline ends.

The chain joins TRBV30 to TRBJ1-2; D is uncertain. CDR1 is GTSNPN and CDR2 is SVGIG in the germline V gene (reference sequence). CDR3 length equals 14 residues. Deletions cut 0 bases from V and 4 bases from J, with 12 bases between. The CDR3 spells CAWSVQAPLYGYTF. The DNA for the CDR3 is TGTGCCTGGAGTGTGCAAGCCCCTCTCTATGGCTACACCTTC. The variable domain in full, completed from reference TRBV30 and TRBJ1-2, reads SQTIHQWPATLVQPVGSPLSLECTVEGTSNPNLYWYRQAAGRGLQLLFYSVGIGQISSEVPQNLSASRPQDRQFILSSKKLLLSDSGFYLCAWSVQAPLYGYTFGSGTRLTVV.

V usage is TRBV7-2 and J usage is TRBJ1-1; tentative D call: TRBD1 (5 bases). Germline V gives CDR1 SGHTA, CDR2 FQGNSA. The CDR3 spans 16 residues. Trimming cost V 1 base and J 0 bases, with 12 bases left between them. The CDR3 region is CASSLVGAPMNTEAFF. CDR3 nucleotides: TGTGCCAGCAGCTTAGTAGGGGCGCCGATGAACACTGAAGCTTTCTTT.

This clonotype came up once. The CDR3 sequence: CASSAEDSTYEQYV. The CDR3 DNA is TGTGCCAGCAGCGCGGAGGACAGTACCTACGAGCAGTACGTC. The chain links TRBV5-6 to TRBJ2-7; possibly TRBD1 for D (6 bases). Trimming pared 4 bases from V and 2 bases from J, leaving 13 bases between. The CDR3 is 14 residues long. Per germline, CDR1 SGHDT and CDR2 YYEEEE.